This TCR beta chain was found in a study of T cell repertoires in cytomegalovirus infection. For the study at large: Public TCR beta signatures provided an indication of both CMV infection and a matching HLA type.

TCRdb processed the reads anew with MiXCR; each CDR3 protein has one entry. The sample consists of fewer than 350,000 distinct CDR3 sequences, roughly 9.5% of them appearing once. The V and J ends lost 3 bases and 0 bases, in that order; junction bases with no gene match: 4. The CDR3 covers 16 residues. Germline values: CDR1 SGHRS, CDR2 YFSETQ. Whole-study findings and limits: Summed frequency of shared TCR beta families picked out CMV carriers who also had the relevant HLA. In two of eight donors, the top clonotype was HLA-C-restricted CMV-specific.

Points on this clonotype: Its matching antigen is unknown.

This TCR was sampled from a human donor in good health (CMV status not recorded). Some clones in this sample may be carry-over from other donors' samples. Specimen: PBMCs. This chain uses TRBV5-1 with TRBJ2-1; 9 positions match TRBD1. CDR3 DNA: TGCGCCAGCAGCTGGGCGGGACAGGGCTCCTACAATGAGCAGTTCTTC. Amino acids: CASSWAGQGSYNEQFF. The entire variable domain, with the rest obtained from reference TRBV5-1 and TRBJ2-1, is as follows: KAGVTQTPRYLIKTRGQQVTLSCSPISGHRSVSWYQQTPGQGLQFLFEYFSETQRNKGNFPGRFSGRQFSNSRSEMNVSTLELGDSALYLCASSWAGQGSYNEQFFGPGTRLTVL.